This T cell receptor beta chain was identified in a study of shared clonotypes between healthy human individuals. Background on the study: CD8 memory received one plate per donor, CD8 naive two, CD4 memory three and CD4 naive three.

Assay used: immunoSEQ multiplex PCR; TCRdb lists only in-frame clones, some missing. This sample yields about 800,000 clones, of which 95% to 97% are seen a single time; approximately 0.2% belongs to the top ten. CDR3 length: 14 amino acids. Trimming pared 0 bases from V and 6 bases from J, leaving 11 bases between. Germline assignment: CDR1 LNHNV and CDR2 YYDKDF (reference sequence). Terminally differentiated effector memory CD45RA+ cells were left out of the naive CD8 fraction, which was CD45RO-negative and positively selected for CCR7. V gene TRBV15 combines with J gene TRBJ1-2; perhaps TRBD1 as D (5 bases). Sequencing was done on a sample of naive CD8+ T cells sorted from blood. This sequence originates from a man aged 30 to 45 in good health. CDR3 DNA: TGTGCCACCAGCAGAGATACAGGCCAGAATGGCTACACCTTC. This codes for CATSRDTGQNGYTF.